This paragraph reports one T cell receptor beta chain. Seattle's cohort entered during active infection and was followed longitudinally. This sample is drawn from a study of blood T cell repertoires in COVID-19. V was pared by 5 bases and J by 10 bases, with 9 bases of the junction left unmatched. The CDR3 is 15 residues long. Germline-derived CDR1 and CDR2 are LGHDT and YNNKEL (reference sequence). Profiled with immunoSEQ multiplex PCR; TCRdb holds only in-frame clones, not every one. The data contain about 300,000 clones, roughly 89% of them singletons. The sequencing sample was made of peripheral blood. This sequence originates from a woman in her 30s with COVID-19, enrolled during active disease. The chain couples TRBV3-1 (or the pseudogene TRBV3-2) to TRBJ1-6, with 9 nucleotides matching TRBD1. The CDR3 DNA follows: TGTGCCAGCAGCGCGGGACAGGGTGGGATCTCACCCCTCCACTTT. Encoded protein: CASSAGQGGISPLHF.